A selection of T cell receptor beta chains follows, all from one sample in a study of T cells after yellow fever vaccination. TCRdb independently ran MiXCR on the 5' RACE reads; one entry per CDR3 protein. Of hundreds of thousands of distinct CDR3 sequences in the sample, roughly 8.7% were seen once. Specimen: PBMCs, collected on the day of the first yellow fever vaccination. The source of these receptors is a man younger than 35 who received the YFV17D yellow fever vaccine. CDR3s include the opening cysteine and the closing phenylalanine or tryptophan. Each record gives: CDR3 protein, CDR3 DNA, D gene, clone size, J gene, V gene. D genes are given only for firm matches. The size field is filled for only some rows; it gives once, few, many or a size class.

CDR3 protein: CASSPRRALAKNIQYF; CDR3 DNA: TGTGCCAGCAGCCCAAGGCGTGCACTAGCCAAAAACATTCAGTACTTC; D gene: .; clone size: .; J gene: TRBJ2-4; V gene: TRBV7-9
CDR3 protein: CASSPGPDYEQYF; CDR3 DNA: TGTGCCAGCAGCCCAGGGCCCGATTACGAGCAGTACTTC; D gene: .; clone size: few; J gene: TRBJ2-7; V gene: TRBV7-9
CDR3 protein: CASSLTPLPGTGELFF; CDR3 DNA: TGTGCCAGCAGCTTAACGCCTCTCCCAGGCACCGGGGAGCTGTTTTTT; D gene: .; clone size: few; J gene: TRBJ2-2; V gene: TRBV7-3
CDR3 protein: CSVESVGQGGRAGEAFF; CDR3 DNA: TGCAGCGTTGAGTCAGTGGGACAGGGCGGTCGGGCGGGAGAAGCTTTCTTT; D gene: TRBD1; clone size: many; J gene: TRBJ1-1; V gene: TRBV29-1
CDR3 protein: CATRQGQTEAFF; CDR3 DNA: TGTGCCACCCGACAGGGTCAGACTGAAGCTTTCTTT; D gene: TRBD1; clone size: few; J gene: TRBJ1-1; V gene: TRBV6-6
CDR3 protein: CASSLLGRAGGETQYF; CDR3 DNA: TGTGCCAGCAGTTTATTGGGGAGAGCAGGGGGAGAGACCCAGTACTTC; D gene: TRBD1; clone size: few; J gene: TRBJ2-5; V gene: TRBV28
CDR3 protein: CASSPGQGAVQPQHF; CDR3 DNA: TGTGCCAGCAGCCCGGGACAGGGGGCTGTACAGCCCCAGCATTTT; D gene: TRBD1; clone size: .; J gene: TRBJ1-5; V gene: TRBV4-2
CDR3 protein: CASSPHRVLGDTQYF; CDR3 DNA: TGTGCCAGCAGCCCACACAGGGTGTTGGGAGATACGCAGTATTTT; D gene: .; clone size: .; J gene: TRBJ2-3; V gene: TRBV9
CDR3 protein: CSADEPGPEITDTQYF; CDR3 DNA: TGCAGTGCTGACGAGCCGGGACCAGAGATAACAGATACGCAGTATTTT; D gene: .; clone size: .; J gene: TRBJ2-3; V gene: TRBV20-1
CDR3 protein: CASSLRLALGETQYF; CDR3 DNA: TGTGCCAGCAGCCTCAGACTAGCACTCGGAGAGACCCAGTACTTC; D gene: TRBD2; clone size: .; J gene: TRBJ2-5; V gene: TRBV5-6
CDR3 protein: CASSSRSRPEFF; CDR3 DNA: TGTGCCAGCAGTTCCCGGTCCCGGCCGGAGTTCTTC; D gene: .; clone size: .; J gene: TRBJ2-1; V gene: TRBV6-2/TRBV6-3
CDR3 protein: CASRSRGYQETQYF; CDR3 DNA: TGCGCCAGCAGATCGCGGGGGTACCAAGAGACCCAGTACTTC; D gene: TRBD2; clone size: few; J gene: TRBJ2-5; V gene: TRBV5-1
CDR3 protein: CASSHRTGERTPLHF; CDR3 DNA: TGCGCCAGCAGCCATAGGACAGGGGAAAGGACACCCCTCCACTTT; D gene: TRBD1; clone size: many; J gene: TRBJ1-6; V gene: TRBV4-1
CDR3 protein: CASSFTLSTNQPQHF; CDR3 DNA: TGTGCCAGCAGTTTTACGTTGAGTACCAATCAGCCCCAGCATTTT; D gene: .; clone size: .; J gene: TRBJ1-5; V gene: TRBV6-2/TRBV6-3
CDR3 protein: CASSDLRPSTDTQYF; CDR3 DNA: TGTGCCAGCAGCGACCTCCGACCTAGCACAGATACGCAGTATTTT; D gene: .; clone size: few; J gene: TRBJ2-3; V gene: TRBV7-6
CDR3 protein: CASSPTGTQNEQFF; CDR3 DNA: TGTGCCAGCAGCCCTACCGGGACGCAGAATGAGCAGTTCTTC; D gene: .; clone size: many; J gene: TRBJ2-1; V gene: TRBV7-3
CDR3 protein: CASSPATLTGSKHGYTF; CDR3 DNA: TGTGCCAGCAGCCCCGCGACCTTGACAGGGTCTAAGCATGGCTACACCTTC; D gene: TRBD1; clone size: few; J gene: TRBJ1-2; V gene: TRBV7-9
CDR3 protein: CASSYPGTPTTDTQYF; CDR3 DNA: TGTGCCAGCAGCTACCCCGGGACTCCAACCACAGATACGCAGTATTTT; D gene: .; clone size: few; J gene: TRBJ2-3; V gene: TRBV3-1
CDR3 protein: CASSLAGVDTQYF; CDR3 DNA: TGCGCCAGCAGCTTGGCCGGGGTGGATACGCAGTATTTT; D gene: .; clone size: .; J gene: TRBJ2-3; V gene: TRBV5-1
CDR3 protein: CASSLGGGGAQETQYF; CDR3 DNA: TGTGCCAGCAGCTTGGGGGGCGGAGGAGCCCAAGAGACCCAGTACTTC; D gene: .; clone size: few; J gene: TRBJ2-5; V gene: TRBV7-9
CDR3 protein: CASRRDTSEGYTF; CDR3 DNA: TGCGCCAGCAGGAGGGACACCTCGGAAGGCTACACCTTC; D gene: .; clone size: .; J gene: TRBJ1-2; V gene: TRBV10-2
CDR3 protein: CASAPGRGPQETQYF; CDR3 DNA: TGTGCCAGCGCGCCGGGTCGGGGGCCACAAGAGACCCAGTACTTC; D gene: .; clone size: .; J gene: TRBJ2-5; V gene: TRBV12-3/TRBV12-4
CDR3 protein: CAMGPRQGRVYGYTF; CDR3 DNA: TGTGCCATGGGCCCCAGACAGGGGAGAGTATATGGCTACACCTTC; D gene: TRBD1; clone size: once; J gene: TRBJ1-2; V gene: TRBV13
CDR3 protein: CASSEPDRGVGYTF; CDR3 DNA: TGTGCCAGCAGTGAGCCGGACAGGGGAGTCGGCTACACCTTC; D gene: TRBD1; clone size: few; J gene: TRBJ1-2; V gene: TRBV25-1
CDR3 protein: CASSKAGDVTDTQYF; CDR3 DNA: TGTGCCAGCAGTAAAGCGGGGGACGTCACAGATACGCAGTATTTT; D gene: TRBD2; clone size: many; J gene: TRBJ2-3; V gene: TRBV9
CDR3 protein: CASSSLLSREYGGSTWEQFF; CDR3 DNA: TGTGCCAGCAGCTCTCTCTTATCCCGGGAATACGGGGGGTCGACTTGGGAGCAGTTCTTC; D gene: TRBD2; clone size: few; J gene: TRBJ2-1; V gene: TRBV12-3/TRBV12-4
CDR3 protein: CASSVAPWGAMNTEAFF; CDR3 DNA: TGTGCCAGCAGCGTAGCCCCTTGGGGGGCCATGAACACTGAAGCTTTCTTT; D gene: .; clone size: .; J gene: TRBJ1-1; V gene: TRBV9
CDR3 protein: CASRFGTSGYTF; CDR3 DNA: TGTGCCAGTAGGTTCGGCACTTCTGGCTACACCTTC; D gene: .; clone size: .; J gene: TRBJ1-2; V gene: TRBV19
CDR3 protein: CASSLTGLGTGELFF; CDR3 DNA: TGTGCTAGCAGCCTTACAGGGTTGGGGACCGGGGAGCTGTTTTTT; D gene: .; clone size: many; J gene: TRBJ2-2; V gene: TRBV7-7